This T cell receptor (beta chain) was documented in a study of PD-1 blockade in classical Hodgkin lymphoma. Looked up from germline, CDR1 is SNHLY and CDR2 is FYNNEI. The CDR3 is 15 residues long. Trimming removed 4 bases from V and 12 bases from J, with 22 bases in between. TCRdb's table, derived via immunoSEQ multiplex PCR, lists solely in-frame clones and lacks some. The repertoire consists of 100,000 or so clones, with 89% occurring once and the leading ten covering 15% to 20%. The time point is: cycle 4 day 1 (C4D1), after five to seven weeks of nivolumab. Brentuximab vedotin exposure varied, and every patient relapsed after autologous stem cell transplantation. Study-wide findings and caveats: Newly diagnosed patients had baseline TCR diversity that was reportedly lower than that of healthy donors.

Comment on this clone: The antigen remains undetermined.

Sample: peripheral blood mononuclear cells (PBMCs), taken before the fourth cycle of nivolumab. This rearrangement joins TRBV2 to TRBJ2-1, with D perhaps TRBD1 (5 bases). This TCR was recovered from a human donor with classical Hodgkin lymphoma. DNA of the CDR3: TGTGCCAGCAGTGGAGACAGAGGCAAGGGATTTTGGCAGTTCTTC. Its translation is CASSGDRGKGFWQFF.